The sample holds many counts of the clone carrying this T cell receptor beta chain. TCRdb reprocessed the 5' RACE reads via MiXCR and lists one record per CDR3 protein. The table has 450,000 to 650,000 distinct CDR3 sequences, 21% seen once. CDR3 length equals 16 residues. Trimming shortened V by 3 bases and J by 0 bases, and 15 bases separated the two germline ends. Germline V CDR1 and CDR2: MNHEY, SVGEGT. This sample was taken from a study of T cells after yellow fever vaccination. The material was PBMCs, obtained roughly 20 days after the first yellow fever vaccination. The receptor's source is a man aged 18 to 30 who received the YFV17D yellow fever vaccine. J is TRBJ2-7 and V is TRBV6-2 or TRBV6-3; unclear D gene. In DNA form, the CDR3 reads TGTGCCAGCAGTTATATAGTTCAATTACCCTCCTACGAGCAGTACTTC. Translation gives CASSYIVQLPSYEQYF.